The clone carrying this T cell receptor (beta chain) has more than one count but fewer than ten. This specimen belongs to a study of blood T cells in healthy people across ages. It was with a sample-barcoded 5' primer and a J-beta primer mix that a second PCR of about 6 to 11 cycles was run. A single record per CDR3 protein comes from TCRdb applying MiXCR to the 5' RACE reads. The repertoire includes about 1.5 million distinct CDR3 sequences, 35% to 45% of them detected once, and 4% sits in the top ten. Germline V CDR1 and CDR2: DFQATT, SNEGSKA (reference sequence). The CDR3 has 12 amino acids. Between the trimmed V and J ends, which lost 4 bases and 11 bases, there was a span of 17 bases.

The chain carries TRBV20-1 and TRBJ1-1; D gene unclear. Sequenced material: blood. This receptor was taken from a woman aged 18 to 35 in good health. The CDR3 spells CSATGAPTSAFF. For the CDR3, the DNA is TGCAGTGCTACCGGCGCACCTACGTCGGCTTTCTTT.